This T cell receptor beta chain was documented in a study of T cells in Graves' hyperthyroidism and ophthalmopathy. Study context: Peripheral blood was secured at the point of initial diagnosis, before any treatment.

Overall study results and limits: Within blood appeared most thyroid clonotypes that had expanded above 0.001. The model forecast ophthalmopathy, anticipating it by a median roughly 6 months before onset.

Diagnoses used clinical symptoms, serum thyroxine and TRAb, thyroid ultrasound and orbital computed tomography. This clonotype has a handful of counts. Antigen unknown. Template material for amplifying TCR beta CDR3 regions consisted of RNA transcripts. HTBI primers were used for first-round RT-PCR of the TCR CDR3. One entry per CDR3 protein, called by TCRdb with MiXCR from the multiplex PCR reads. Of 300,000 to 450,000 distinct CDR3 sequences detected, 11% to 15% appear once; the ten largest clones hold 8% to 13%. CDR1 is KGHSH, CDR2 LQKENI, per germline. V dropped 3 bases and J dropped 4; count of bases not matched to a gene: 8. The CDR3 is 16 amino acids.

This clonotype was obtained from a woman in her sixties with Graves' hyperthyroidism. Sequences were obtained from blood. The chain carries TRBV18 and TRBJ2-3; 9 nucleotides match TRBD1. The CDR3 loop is CASSPVGTGGADTQYF. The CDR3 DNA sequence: TGTGCCAGCTCACCGGTCGGTACAGGGGGCGCAGATACGCAGTATTTT.